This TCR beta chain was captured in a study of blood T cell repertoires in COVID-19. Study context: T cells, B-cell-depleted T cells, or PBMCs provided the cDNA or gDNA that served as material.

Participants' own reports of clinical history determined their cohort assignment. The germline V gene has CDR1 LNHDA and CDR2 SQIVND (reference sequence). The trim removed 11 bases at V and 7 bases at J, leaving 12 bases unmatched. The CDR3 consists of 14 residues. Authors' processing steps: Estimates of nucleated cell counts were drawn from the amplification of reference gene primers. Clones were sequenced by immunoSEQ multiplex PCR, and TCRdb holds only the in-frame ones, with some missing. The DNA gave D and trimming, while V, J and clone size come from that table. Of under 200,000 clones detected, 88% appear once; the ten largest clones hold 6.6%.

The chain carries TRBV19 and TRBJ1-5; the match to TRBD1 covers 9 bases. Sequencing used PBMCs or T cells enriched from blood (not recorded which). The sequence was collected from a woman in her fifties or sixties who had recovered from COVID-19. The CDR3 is CACGGTGTDQPQHF. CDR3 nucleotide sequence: TGTGCCTGTGGAGGGACAGGGACCGACCAGCCCCAGCATTTT.